Listed here is a single T cell receptor beta chain. How the authors handled the data: Estimation of nucleated cell counts was performed using reference gene primer amplification. The assay was immunoSEQ multiplex PCR, and TCRdb's table has in-frame clones only and misses some. V and J calls and clone size are copied from that table; D and trimming were computed from the DNA. The table shows approximately 330,000 clones, with about nine tenths occurring only once. The entry originates in a study of blood T cell repertoires in COVID-19. Study at large: Some COVID-19 samples were acute and others convalescent; all came from the United States, Italy and Spain. Nucleic acid was either cDNA or gDNA, and it came from T cells, B-cell-depleted T cells, or PBMCs.

Trimming removed 2 bases at V and 9 bases at J, with 14 bases between. Germline V CDR1 and CDR2: SNHLY, FYNNEI. The CDR3 spans 15 residues. The receptor was derived from a man aged 25 to 40 with COVID-19, enrolled during active disease. The sample taken for sequencing was peripheral blood. This sequence joins TRBV2 and TRBJ1-6; perhaps TRBD1 as D (5 bases). CDR3 residues: CASSERRLQGSPLHF. DNA of the CDR3: TGTGCCAGCAGTGAAAGAAGGCTGCAGGGTTCACCCCTCCACTTT.